This entry lists 29 T cell receptor beta chains sequenced from one sample in a study of response to subunit inactivated influenza vaccine. TCRdb independently ran MiXCR on the RT-PCR reads; one entry per CDR3 protein. The sample yields roughly 700,000 distinct CDR3 sequences, approximately 15% seen once. Here the sequenced sample was PBMCs from blood, taken around 15 days before vaccination. These receptors came from a middle-aged man who received an inactivated influenza vaccine.

At least ten counts were recorded for this clonotype. Here the CDR3 reads CATSRDRGSSYNEQFF. CDR3 nucleotides: TGTGCCACCAGCAGAGATAGGGGGAGCTCCTACAATGAGCAGTTCTTC. The V and J genes are TRBV15 and TRBJ2-1; D is possibly TRBD1 (6 bases). The CDR3 consists of 16 residues. V lost 0 bases and J lost 0, with 9 bases in between. Germline lookup yields CDR1 LNHNV and CDR2 YYDKDF (reference sequence).

This clonotype appeared many times. V is TRBV11-2 and J is TRBJ1-2; no clear D gene. Deletions cut 0 bases from V and 4 bases from J, with 12 bases between. Germline V CDR1 and CDR2: SGHAT, FQNNGV. The CDR3 has 15 amino acids. CDR3 amino acids: CASSLDRQAIYGYTF. The CDR3, as DNA: TGTGCCAGCAGCTTAGATCGGCAGGCAATCTATGGCTACACCTTC. Based on the CDR3 plus reference TRBV11-2 and TRBJ1-2, the full variable domain is EAGVAQSPRYKIIEKRQSVAFWCNPISGHATLYWYQQILGQGPKLLIQFQNNGVVDDSQLPKDRFSAERLKGVDSTLKIQPAKLEDSAVYLCASSLDRQAIYGYTFGSGTRLTVV.

V is TRBV5-1 and J is TRBJ1-2; D is undetermined. Trimming left V 0 bases short and J 4 bases short, with 19 bases between. The CDR3 loop spans 17 amino acids. Germline CDR1 reads SGHRS; CDR2 reads YFSETQ. This CDR3 is CASSLEGSGSFSYGYTF. The CDR3 coding sequence is TGCGCCAGCAGCTTGGAGGGTTCAGGTTCGTTTAGCTATGGCTACACCTTC.

The V and J genes are TRBV9 and TRBJ2-3; D not resolved. This CDR3 spans 13 amino acids. Germline CDR1 is SGDLS and CDR2 is YYNGEE. The V and J ends lost 5 bases and 4 bases respectively, with 11 bases between them. Here the CDR3 DNA reads TGTGCCAGCAGTAGAGCCACGCCAGATACGCAGTATTTT. Translation gives CASSRATPDTQYF.

This clonotype was counted between two and nine times. The chain has TRBV29-1 and TRBJ2-7; TRBD1 matches 9 bases. V shed 6 bases, J shed 3 bases, and the junction held 6 bases outside the gene matches. The CDR3 length is 13 residues. Germline V CDR1 and CDR2: SQVTM, ANQGSEA. CDR3 in amino acids: CSVGQGRFYEQYF. The DNA for the CDR3 is TGCAGCGTGGGACAGGGAAGATTCTACGAGCAGTACTTC.

In nucleotides, the CDR3 is TGTGCCACCAGTACTTCTGGGGAAGCAATGCAGCCCCAGCATTTT. Its translation is CATSTSGEAMQPQHF. The chain is built from TRBV24-1 and TRBJ1-5; no reliable D call. The germline gives CDR1 KGHDR, CDR2 SFDVKD. The CDR3 consists of 15 residues. The germline V and J ends were trimmed by 6 bases and 7 bases, with 18 bases remaining between them.

This clonotype was detected ten times or more. This chain links TRBV4-3 with TRBJ2-4; D is ambiguous. There are 11 residues in the CDR3. The V gene's germline CDR1 is LGHNA and CDR2 YSLEER. The V end lost 6 bases, the J end lost 12 bases, and 12 bases lay between the germline ends. This chain's CDR3 is CASRQEYPQYF. In DNA form, the CDR3 reads TGCGCCAGCAGGCAGGAGTACCCTCAGTACTTC.

Many counts were recorded for this clonotype. The V and J genes are TRBV5-1 and TRBJ2-2; possibly TRBD1 for D (6 bases). The V end lost 5 bases, the J end lost 1 base, and 9 bases lay between the germline ends. The germline V gene encodes CDR1 SGHRS and CDR2 YFSETQ. This CDR3 comprises 14 residues. The CDR3 region has the DNA TGCGCCAGCAGTGAACAGGGGAACACCGGGGAGCTGTTTTTT. Its translation is CASSEQGNTGELFF.

The V and J genes are TRBV11-2 and TRBJ2-7; the D call may be TRBD1 or TRBD2 (6 bases each). Germline lookup yields CDR1 SGHAT and CDR2 FQNNGV. V was clipped by 2 bases and J by 3 bases, with 11 bases between them. There are 14 residues in the CDR3. The CDR3 loop is CASSLMGGFYEQYF. The CDR3 DNA follows: TGTGCCAGCAGCTTAATGGGGGGCTTCTACGAGCAGTACTTC.

The gene calls are TRBV23-1 and TRBJ2-7; 8 nucleotides match TRBD2. TRBV23-1 is an ORF; its function is uncertain. The J segment lost 4 bases and the V segment lost 3 bases, leaving 17 bases of the junction unmatched. CDR3 length: 18 residues. CDR3 in DNA: TGCGCCAGCAGTCATTTCTCTACCTCGGGACTAGAATTATACGAGCAGTACTTC. It specifies CASSHFSTSGLELYEQYF.

This clonotype was detected only a few times. Written as DNA, the CDR3 is TGCGCCAGCAGCCAAGGGCACGGGACAGGGGGAGATACGCAGTATTTT. Protein product: CASSQGHGTGGDTQYF. This chain joins TRBV4-3 and TRBJ2-3, with TRBD1 matching over 11 bases. CDR3 length equals 16 residues. Germline CDR1 reads LGHNA; CDR2 reads YSLEER. Trimming cost V 1 base and J 5 bases; bases outside gene matches: 5.

The V and J genes are TRBV28 and TRBJ1-2; D may be TRBD1 (6 bases). From germline, CDR1 is MDHEN and CDR2 SYDVKM. The germline V and J ends were trimmed by 2 bases and 4 bases, with 11 bases remaining between them. The CDR3 has 14 amino acids. DNA of the CDR3: TGTGCCAGCAGTTTAGCAGGGGTGAGCTATGGCTACACCTTC. Its protein product is CASSLAGVSYGYTF.

The sample holds a few counts of this clonotype. V usage is TRBV29-1 and J usage is TRBJ2-2; maybe TRBD1 (5 bases). Germline lookup yields CDR1 SQVTM and CDR2 ANQGSEA. V was shortened by 2 bases and J by 0 bases, with 7 bases between the two germline ends. This CDR3 has 14 amino acids. CDR3 bases: TGCAGCGTTGAAAAGGGGACGAACACCGGGGAGCTGTTTTTT. Translation gives CSVEKGTNTGELFF.

This chain joins TRBV5-1 and TRBJ2-1, with TRBD2 identical over 7 bases. CDR1 and CDR2 from the germline V gene are SGHRS and YFSETQ. The CDR3 has 13 amino acids. V lost 4 bases to trimming and J lost 9 bases; unmatched junction nucleotides: 7. The DNA for the CDR3 is TGCGCCAGCAGCGCACGGACTAGGGGTGAGCAGTTCTTC. It yields the protein CASSARTRGEQFF.

This clonotype came up a few times. The chain links TRBV5-1 to TRBJ1-1; 11 bases match TRBD1. This CDR3 region has 17 residues. Germline values: CDR1 SGHRS, CDR2 YFSETQ. With 4 bases clipped from V and 5 bases from J, the junction kept 13 bases outside the gene matches. Here the CDR3 DNA reads TGCGCCAGCAGCACGAGGACAGGGGGCCTCCCGGATACTGAAGCTTTCTTT. It codes for CASSTRTGGLPDTEAFF. Drawing the rest from reference TRBV5-1 and TRBJ1-1, the complete variable domain is KAGVTQTPRYLIKTRGQQVTLSCSPISGHRSVSWYQQTPGQGLQFLFEYFSETQRNKGNFPGRFSGRQFSNSRSEMNVSTLELGDSALYLCASSTRTGGLPDTEAFFGQGTRLTVV.

This clonotype was observed a handful of times. The rearrangement joins TRBV12-3 or TRBV12-4 to TRBJ1-2, with D hard to call. V was clipped by 2 bases and J by 0 bases, with 16 bases between them. The CDR3 extends over 17 amino acids. CDR3 DNA: TGTGCCAGCAGTTTATTCTTCGGCACAGATCCTAACTATGGCTACACCTTC. This gives the protein CASSLFFGTDPNYGYTF.

V gene TRBV10-3 combines with J gene TRBJ1-2; 7 bases align to TRBD1. CDR1 and CDR2 from the germline V gene are ENHRY and SYGVKD. The CDR3 totals 14 residues. V lost 5 bases to trimming and J lost 3 bases; unmatched junction nucleotides: 6. For the CDR3, the DNA is TGTGCCATCAGTCGACAGGGCTCGGACTATGGCTACACCTTC. Encoded protein: CAISRQGSDYGYTF.

The V and J genes are TRBV7-3 and TRBJ2-6, with D perhaps TRBD2 (5 bases). Per germline, CDR1 SGHTA and CDR2 FQGTGA. V was shortened by 4 bases and J by 0 bases, with 13 bases between the two germline ends. The CDR3 runs 17 residues. As DNA, the CDR3 is TGTGCCAGCAGCTCGCCGACTACAGTCTCTGGGGCCAACGTCCTGACTTTC. It codes for CASSSPTTVSGANVLTF. Full variable domain (missing parts from reference TRBV7-3 and TRBJ2-6): GAGVSQTPSNKVTEKGKYVELRCDPISGHTALYWYRQSLGQGPEFLIYFQGTGAADDSGLPNDRFFAVRPEGSVSTLKIQRTERGDSAVYLCASSSPTTVSGANVLTFGAGSRLTVL.

In its sample, this clonotype was seen a few times. The rearrangement links TRBV29-1 to TRBJ2-1, with 7 nucleotides matching TRBD2. The ends lost 0 bases at V and 5 bases at J; junction bases unmatched: 10. The CDR3 runs to 16 residues. Germline CDR1 SQVTM, CDR2 ANQGSEA. CDR3 nucleotide sequence: TGCAGCGTTGAAGATCTTAGGGGACTACACGACAATGAGCAGTTCTTC. Translated, it gives CSVEDLRGLHDNEQFF.

V is TRBV6-2 or TRBV6-3 and J is TRBJ2-7; TRBD2 might be the D (6 bases). V dropped 4 bases and J dropped 1 base, with 11 bases sitting between them. The CDR3 spans 14 residues. CDR1 is MNHEY and CDR2 is SVGEGT in the germline V gene. CDR3 region: CASSSGLLSYEQYF. CDR3 nucleotides: TGTGCCAGCAGTTCGGGACTCCTTTCCTACGAGCAGTACTTC.

As concerns this clonotype: Mismatch with germline at one junction end may stem from a read error. The chain joins TRBV7-6 to TRBJ2-1; 7 bases match TRBD2. Looked up from germline, CDR1 is SGHVS and CDR2 is FNYEAQ. This CDR3 region has 19 residues. CDR3 nucleotide sequence: TGTGCCAGCAGCTCAGTTCCGGGACTAAACCTTCTTAAATACAAGGAGCAGTTCTTC. Amino acid sequence: CASSSVPGLNLLKYKEQFF.

This clonotype was observed a few times. J is TRBJ1-2 and V is TRBV29-1; a weak D match, TRBD1 (5 bases). Germline assignment: CDR1 SQVTM and CDR2 ANQGSEA. Trimming removed 2 bases at V and 7 bases at J, with 11 bases between. The CDR3 extends over 12 amino acids. CDR3 amino acids: CSVESPGGGYTF. CDR3 bases: TGCAGCGTTGAATCCCCTGGGGGTGGCTACACCTTC.

The chain combines TRBV7-2 with TRBJ2-1; TRBD2 matches 7 bases. CDR1 is SGHTA, CDR2 FQGNSA, per germline. The length of the CDR3 is 16 residues. J was trimmed by 0 bases and V by 2 bases; bases with no gene match: 4. The CDR3 here is CASSLPGGSSYNEQFF. The CDR3 nucleotides are TGTGCCAGCAGCTTACCCGGGGGGAGCTCCTACAATGAGCAGTTCTTC. Looking up the rest from reference TRBV7-2 and TRBJ2-1 gives the full variable domain: GAGVSQSPSNKVTEKGKDVELRCDPISGHTALYWYRQSLGQGLEFLIYFQGNSAPDKSGLPSDRFSAERTGGSVSTLTIQRTQQEDSAVYLCASSLPGGSSYNEQFFGPGTRLTVL.

The chain links TRBV28 to TRBJ2-1; 11 bases agree with TRBD2. V lost 6 bases to trimming and J lost 5 bases; unmatched junction nucleotides: 12. CDR1 MDHEN and CDR2 SYDVKM come from the germline V gene. The CDR3 is 17 amino acids. The CDR3 sequence is CASSPLGTSGRNNEQFF. DNA of the CDR3: TGTGCCAGCAGCCCTTTGGGTACTAGCGGGAGAAACAATGAGCAGTTCTTC. Full variable domain (rest looked up from reference TRBV28 and TRBJ2-1): DVKVTQSSRYLVKRTGEKVFLECVQDMDHENMFWYRQDPGLGLRLIYFSYDVKMKEKGDIPEGYSVSREKKERFSLILESASTNQTSMYLCASSPLGTSGRNNEQFFGPGTRLTVL.

This clonotype was seen a few times. This chain's CDR3 is CASSLRQHASTIYF. CDR3 nucleotides: TGTGCCAGCAGCTTGCGGCAGCATGCGAGCACCATATATTTT. The rearrangement uses TRBV5-6 and TRBJ1-3; D ambiguous. From germline, CDR1 is SGHDT and CDR2 YYEEEE. The V end lost 1 base, the J end lost 9 bases, and 14 bases lay between the germline ends. This CDR3 is built from 14 residues.

V gene TRBV2 combines with J gene TRBJ2-7; 7 bases are shared with TRBD2. The CDR3 sequence is 15 residues long. CDR1 and CDR2 from the germline V gene are SNHLY and FYNNEI. Germline trimming cut 6 bases from V and 3 bases from J; bases unmatched to any gene: 11. CDR3 sequence (DNA): TGTGCCAGCAGAAAAACTAGCGACCGTAGCTACGAGCAGTACTTC. It is translated as CASRKTSDRSYEQYF.

This clonotype was seen more than once but under ten times. V and J are TRBV4-1 and TRBJ2-7; D unresolved. This CDR3 is built from 15 residues. Germline V CDR1 and CDR2: MGHRA, YSYEKL. V gave up 1 base and J gave up 3 bases, with 13 bases separating them. CDR3 in amino acids: CASSQGNPVYYEQYF. For the CDR3, the DNA is TGCGCCAGCAGCCAAGGGAATCCGGTTTACTACGAGCAGTACTTC.

The chain carries TRBV7-2 and TRBJ2-7, with TRBD2 matching 10 bases. The germline V gene encodes CDR1 SGHTA and CDR2 FQGNSA. This CDR3 contains 16 residues. J gave up 5 bases and V 5 bases, and 12 bases lay outside the gene matches. For the CDR3, the DNA is TGTGCCAGCAGCACCTACAGCGGGAGGGGGTTGCACGAGCAGTACTTC. Translation gives CASSTYSGRGLHEQYF.

This clonotype has a handful of counts. V is TRBV4-3 and J is TRBJ2-2, with D tentatively TRBD1 or TRBD2 (5 bases each). The V end was cut by 0 bases, the J end by 8 bases, with 10 bases between. The germline V gene has CDR1 LGHNA and CDR2 YSLEER. The CDR3 length is 14 residues. This CDR3 reads CASSQDSRGGELFF. CDR3 nucleotides: TGCGCCAGCAGCCAAGATTCGAGGGGTGGGGAGCTGTTTTTT.